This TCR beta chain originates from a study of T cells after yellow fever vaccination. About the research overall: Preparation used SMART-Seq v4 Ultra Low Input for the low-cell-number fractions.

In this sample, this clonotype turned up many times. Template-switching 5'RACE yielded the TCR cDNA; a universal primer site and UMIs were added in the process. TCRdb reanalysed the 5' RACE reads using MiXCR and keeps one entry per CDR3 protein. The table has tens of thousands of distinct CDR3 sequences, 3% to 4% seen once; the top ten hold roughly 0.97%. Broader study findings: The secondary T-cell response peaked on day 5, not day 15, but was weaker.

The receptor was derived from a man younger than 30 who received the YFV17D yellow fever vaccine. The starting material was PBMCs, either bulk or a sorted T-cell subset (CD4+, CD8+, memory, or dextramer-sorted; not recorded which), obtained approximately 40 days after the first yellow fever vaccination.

In DNA form, the CDR3 reads TGTGCCAGCAGCCAGGAGGGACAGGCTGGGGGTGGCGAAAAACTGTTTTTT. Translated, it gives CASSQEGQAGGGEKLFF. This rearrangement joins TRBV7-9 to TRBJ1-4; 8 bases map to TRBD1. The CDR3 totals 17 residues. CDR1 and CDR2 from the germline V gene are SEHNR and FQNEAQ (reference sequence). The V gene end was trimmed by 5 bases and the J gene end by 8 bases; junction bases not matched to a gene: 16.